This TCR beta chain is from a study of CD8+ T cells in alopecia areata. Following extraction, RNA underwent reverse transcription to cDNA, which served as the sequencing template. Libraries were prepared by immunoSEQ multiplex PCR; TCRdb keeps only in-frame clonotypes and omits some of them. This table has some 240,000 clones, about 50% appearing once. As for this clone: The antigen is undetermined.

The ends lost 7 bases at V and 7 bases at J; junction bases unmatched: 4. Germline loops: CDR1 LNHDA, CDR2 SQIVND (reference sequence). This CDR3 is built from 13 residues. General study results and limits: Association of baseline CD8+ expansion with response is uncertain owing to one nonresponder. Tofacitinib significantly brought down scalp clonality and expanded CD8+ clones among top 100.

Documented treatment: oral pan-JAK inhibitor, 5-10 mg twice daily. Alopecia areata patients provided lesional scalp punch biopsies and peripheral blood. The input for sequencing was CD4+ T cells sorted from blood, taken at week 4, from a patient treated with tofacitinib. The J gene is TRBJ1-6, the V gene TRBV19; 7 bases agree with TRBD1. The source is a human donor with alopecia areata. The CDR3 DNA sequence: TGTGCCAGTAAGCCGGACAGGAATTCACCCCTCCACTTT. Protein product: CASKPDRNSPLHF.